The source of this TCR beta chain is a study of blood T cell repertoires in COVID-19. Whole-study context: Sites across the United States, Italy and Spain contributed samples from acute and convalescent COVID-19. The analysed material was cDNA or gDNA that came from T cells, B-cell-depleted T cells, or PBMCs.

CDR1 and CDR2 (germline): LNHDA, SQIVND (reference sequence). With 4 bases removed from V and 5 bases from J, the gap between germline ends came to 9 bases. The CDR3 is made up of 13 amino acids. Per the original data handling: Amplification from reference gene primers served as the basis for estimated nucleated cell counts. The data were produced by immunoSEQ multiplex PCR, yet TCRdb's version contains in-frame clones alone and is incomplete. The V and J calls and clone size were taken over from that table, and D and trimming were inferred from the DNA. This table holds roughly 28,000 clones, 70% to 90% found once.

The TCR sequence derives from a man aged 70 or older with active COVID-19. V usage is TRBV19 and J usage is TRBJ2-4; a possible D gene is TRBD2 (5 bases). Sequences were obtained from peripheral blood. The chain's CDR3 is CASSTGIQNIQYF. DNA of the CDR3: TGTGCCAGTAGTACCGGGATCCAAAACATTCAGTACTTC.